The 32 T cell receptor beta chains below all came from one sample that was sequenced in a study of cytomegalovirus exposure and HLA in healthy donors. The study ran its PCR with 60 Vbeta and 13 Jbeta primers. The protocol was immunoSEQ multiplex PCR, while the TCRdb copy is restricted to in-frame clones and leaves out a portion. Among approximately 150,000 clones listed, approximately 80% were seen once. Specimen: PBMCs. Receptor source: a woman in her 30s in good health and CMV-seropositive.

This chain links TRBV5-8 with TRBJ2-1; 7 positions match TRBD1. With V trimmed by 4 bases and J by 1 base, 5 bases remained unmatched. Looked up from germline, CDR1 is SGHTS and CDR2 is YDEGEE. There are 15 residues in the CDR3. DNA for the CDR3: TGTGCCAGCAGCCCCGGGACAGATTCCTACAATGAGCAGTTCTTC. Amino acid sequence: CASSPGTDSYNEQFF.

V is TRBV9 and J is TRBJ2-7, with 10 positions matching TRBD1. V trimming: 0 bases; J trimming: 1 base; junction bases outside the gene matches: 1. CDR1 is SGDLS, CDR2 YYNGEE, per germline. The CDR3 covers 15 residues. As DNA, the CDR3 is TGTGCCAGCAGCGTAGGGGGACAGGGGTCCTACGAGCAGTACTTC. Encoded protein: CASSVGGQGSYEQYF.

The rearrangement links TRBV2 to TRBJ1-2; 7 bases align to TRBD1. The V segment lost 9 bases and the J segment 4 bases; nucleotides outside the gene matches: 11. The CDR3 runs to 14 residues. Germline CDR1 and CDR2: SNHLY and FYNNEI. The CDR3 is CASQNRGTSYGYTF. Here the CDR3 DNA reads TGTGCCAGTCAAAACAGGGGAACATCCTATGGCTACACCTTC.

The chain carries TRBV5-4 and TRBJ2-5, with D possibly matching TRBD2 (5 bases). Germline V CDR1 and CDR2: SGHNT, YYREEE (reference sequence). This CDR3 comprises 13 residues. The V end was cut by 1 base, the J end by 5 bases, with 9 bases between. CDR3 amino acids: CASSLYGEETQYF. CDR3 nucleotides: TGTGCCAGCAGCTTGTATGGGGAGGAGACCCAGTACTTC.

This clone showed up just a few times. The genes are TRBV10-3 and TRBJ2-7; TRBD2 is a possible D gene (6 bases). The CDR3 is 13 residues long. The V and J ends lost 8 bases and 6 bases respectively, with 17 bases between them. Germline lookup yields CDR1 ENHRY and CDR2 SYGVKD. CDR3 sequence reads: CAIGAGTSSEQYF. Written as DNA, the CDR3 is TGTGCCATCGGGGCAGGGACTTCGTCCGAGCAGTACTTC.

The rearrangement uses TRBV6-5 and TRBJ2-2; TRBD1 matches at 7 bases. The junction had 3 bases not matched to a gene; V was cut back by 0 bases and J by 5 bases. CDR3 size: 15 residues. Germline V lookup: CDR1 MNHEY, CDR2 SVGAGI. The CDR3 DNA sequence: TGTGCCAGCAGTTACTCGACAGGGTGGACCGGGGAGCTGTTTTTT. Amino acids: CASSYSTGWTGELFF.

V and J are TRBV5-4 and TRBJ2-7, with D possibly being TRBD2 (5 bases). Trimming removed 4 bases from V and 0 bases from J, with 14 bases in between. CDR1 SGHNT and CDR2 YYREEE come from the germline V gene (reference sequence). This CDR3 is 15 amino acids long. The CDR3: CASSPSSGSSYEQYF. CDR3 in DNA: TGTGCCAGCAGCCCCTCGAGCGGCAGCTCCTACGAGCAGTACTTC. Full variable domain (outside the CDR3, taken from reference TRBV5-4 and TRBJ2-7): ETGVTQSPTHLIKTRGQQVTLRCSSQSGHNTVSWYQQALGQGPQFIFQYYREEENGRGNFPPRFSGLQFPNYSSELNVNALELDDSALYLCASSPSSGSSYEQYFGPGTRLTVT.

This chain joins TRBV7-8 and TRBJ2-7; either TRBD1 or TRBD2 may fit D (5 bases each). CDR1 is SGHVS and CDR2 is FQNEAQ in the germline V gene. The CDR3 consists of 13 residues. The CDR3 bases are TGTTCTAGCAGGCTGGGGCCGGCCTACGAGCAGTACTTC. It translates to CSSRLGPAYEQYF.

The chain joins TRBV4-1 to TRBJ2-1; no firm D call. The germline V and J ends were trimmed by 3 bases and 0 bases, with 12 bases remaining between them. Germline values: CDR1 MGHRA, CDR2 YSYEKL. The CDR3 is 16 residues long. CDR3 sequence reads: CASSQKFTSSYNEQFF. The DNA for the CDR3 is TGCGCCAGCAGCCAGAAGTTTACGAGCTCCTACAATGAGCAGTTCTTC.

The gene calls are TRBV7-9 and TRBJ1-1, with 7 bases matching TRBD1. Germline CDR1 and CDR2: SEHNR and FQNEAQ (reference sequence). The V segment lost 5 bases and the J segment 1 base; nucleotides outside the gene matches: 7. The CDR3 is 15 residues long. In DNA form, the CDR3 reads TGTGCCAGCAGCCTAGGTGACAGGGCGAACACTGAAGCTTTCTTT. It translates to CASSLGDRANTEAFF.

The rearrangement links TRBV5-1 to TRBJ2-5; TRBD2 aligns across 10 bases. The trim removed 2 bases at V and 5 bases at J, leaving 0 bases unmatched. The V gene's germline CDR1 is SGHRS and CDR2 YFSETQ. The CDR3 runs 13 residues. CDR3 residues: CASSLLAGETQYF. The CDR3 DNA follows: TGCGCCAGCAGCTTACTAGCGGGGGAGACCCAGTACTTC.

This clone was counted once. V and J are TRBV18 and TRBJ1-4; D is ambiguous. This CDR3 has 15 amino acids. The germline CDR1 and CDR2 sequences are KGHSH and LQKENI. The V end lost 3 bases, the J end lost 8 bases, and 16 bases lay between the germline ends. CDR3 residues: CASSPRSRAGEKLFF. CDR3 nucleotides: TGTGCCAGCTCACCCAGGTCGAGGGCTGGCGAAAAACTGTTTTTT.

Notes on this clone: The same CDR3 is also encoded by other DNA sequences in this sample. In nucleotides, the CDR3 is TGTGCCAGCAGTCCAGTAGCGGGGGCCAGGGAGCAGTACTTC. It encodes CASSPVAGAREQYF. The chain carries TRBV27 and TRBJ2-7; TRBD2 agrees at 9 bases. This CDR3 region has 14 residues. The J segment lost 7 bases and the V segment lost 5 bases, leaving 9 bases of the junction unmatched. Germline V gives CDR1 MNHEY, CDR2 SMNVEV (reference sequence).

For the CDR3, the DNA is TGTGCCAGCACCCAAGGACTAGCCAAAGAGACCCAGTACTTC. Encoded protein: CASTQGLAKETQYF. V usage is TRBV2 and J usage is TRBJ2-5, with TRBD2 matching over 8 bases. The germline V gene encodes CDR1 SNHLY and CDR2 FYNNEI. After removal of 7 bases from V and 3 bases from J, the junction contained 7 bases not matched to a gene. This CDR3 spans 14 amino acids.

The CDR3 loop is CASSLRRGSNQPQHF. The DNA of the CDR3 is TGTGCCAGCAGTTTACGTAGGGGTAGCAATCAGCCCCAGCATTTT. V gene TRBV28 combines with J gene TRBJ1-5; a weak D match, TRBD1 (5 bases). The CDR3 contains 15 residues. Per germline, CDR1 MDHEN and CDR2 SYDVKM. With 2 bases removed from V and 0 bases from J, the gap between germline ends came to 8 bases. Filled out from reference TRBV28 and TRBJ1-5, the complete variable domain reads DVKVTQSSRYLVKRTGEKVFLECVQDMDHENMFWYRQDPGLGLRLIYFSYDVKMKEKGDIPEGYSVSREKKERFSLILESASTNQTSMYLCASSLRRGSNQPQHFGDGTRLSIL.

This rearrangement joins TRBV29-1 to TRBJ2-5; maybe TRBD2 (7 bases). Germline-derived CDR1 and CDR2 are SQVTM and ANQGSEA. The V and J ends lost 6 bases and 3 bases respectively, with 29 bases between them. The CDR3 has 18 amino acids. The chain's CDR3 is CSVRRRWTSLRTEETQYF. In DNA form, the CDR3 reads TGCAGCGTAAGAAGAAGGTGGACTAGTCTCCGGACAGAAGAGACCCAGTACTTC.

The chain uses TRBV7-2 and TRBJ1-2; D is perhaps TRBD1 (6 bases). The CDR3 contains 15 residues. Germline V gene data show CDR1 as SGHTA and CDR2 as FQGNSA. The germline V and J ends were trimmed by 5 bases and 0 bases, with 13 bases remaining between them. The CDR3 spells CASSRQATSNYGYTF. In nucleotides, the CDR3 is TGTGCCAGCAGCCGACAGGCAACTTCTAACTATGGCTACACCTTC.

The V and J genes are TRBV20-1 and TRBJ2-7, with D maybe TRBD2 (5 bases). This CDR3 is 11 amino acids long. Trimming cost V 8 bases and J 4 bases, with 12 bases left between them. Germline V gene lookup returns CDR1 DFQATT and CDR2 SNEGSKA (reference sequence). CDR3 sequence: CSYLGEYEQYF. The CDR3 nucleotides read TGCAGTTATTTGGGAGAGTACGAGCAGTACTTC.

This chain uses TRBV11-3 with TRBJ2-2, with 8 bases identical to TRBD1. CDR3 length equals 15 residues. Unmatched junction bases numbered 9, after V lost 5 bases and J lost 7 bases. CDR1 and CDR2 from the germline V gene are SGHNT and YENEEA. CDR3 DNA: TGTGCCAGCAGCCGGGGTCAGGGGGCCAACGGGGAGCTGTTTTTT. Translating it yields CASSRGQGANGELFF.

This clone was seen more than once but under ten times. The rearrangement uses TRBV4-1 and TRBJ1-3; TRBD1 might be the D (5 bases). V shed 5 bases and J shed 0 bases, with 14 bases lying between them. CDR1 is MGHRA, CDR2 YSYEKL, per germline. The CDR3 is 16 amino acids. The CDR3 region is CASSTRTGDSGNTIYF. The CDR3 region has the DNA TGCGCCAGCAGCACCCGAACGGGGGACTCTGGAAACACCATATATTTT.

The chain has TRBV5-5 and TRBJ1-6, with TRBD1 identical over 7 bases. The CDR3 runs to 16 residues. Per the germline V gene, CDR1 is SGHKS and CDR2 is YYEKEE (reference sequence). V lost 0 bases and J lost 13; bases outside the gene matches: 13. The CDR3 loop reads CASSLDSGTVGIPLHF. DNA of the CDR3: TGTGCCAGCAGCTTGGATAGCGGGACAGTGGGAATCCCCCTCCACTTT.

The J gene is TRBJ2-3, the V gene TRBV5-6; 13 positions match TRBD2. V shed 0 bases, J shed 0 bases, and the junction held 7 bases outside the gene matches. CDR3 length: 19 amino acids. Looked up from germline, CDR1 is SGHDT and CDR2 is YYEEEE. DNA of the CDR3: TGTGCCAGCAGCTTGGTAGTCGGGACTAGCGGGGCGAGCACAGATACGCAGTATTTT. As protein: CASSLVVGTSGASTDTQYF.

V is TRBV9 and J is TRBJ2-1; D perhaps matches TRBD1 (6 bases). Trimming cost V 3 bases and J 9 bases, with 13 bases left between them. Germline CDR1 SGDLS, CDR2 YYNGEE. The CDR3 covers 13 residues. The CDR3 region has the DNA TGTGCCAGCAGCGCAACAGGGCGCGGTGAGCAGTTCTTC. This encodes CASSATGRGEQFF.

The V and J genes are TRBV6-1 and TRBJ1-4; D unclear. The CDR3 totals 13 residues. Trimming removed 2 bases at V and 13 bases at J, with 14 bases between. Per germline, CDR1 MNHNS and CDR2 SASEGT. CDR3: CASSESRSSSLFF. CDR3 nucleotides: TGTGCCAGCAGTGAATCGAGGTCGAGCTCACTGTTTTTT.

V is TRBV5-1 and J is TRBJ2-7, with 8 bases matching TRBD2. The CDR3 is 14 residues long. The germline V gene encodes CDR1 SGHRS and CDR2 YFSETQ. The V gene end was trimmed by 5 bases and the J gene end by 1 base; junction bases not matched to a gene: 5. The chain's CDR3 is CASSREGVSYEQYF. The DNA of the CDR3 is TGCGCCAGCAGTCGGGAGGGAGTGTCCTACGAGCAGTACTTC.

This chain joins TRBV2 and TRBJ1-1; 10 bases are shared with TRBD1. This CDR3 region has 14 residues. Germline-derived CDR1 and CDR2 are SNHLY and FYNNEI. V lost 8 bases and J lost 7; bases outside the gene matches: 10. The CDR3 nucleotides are TGTGCCAGCTCTCAGGACAGGGGGGCCGGTGAAGCTTTCTTT. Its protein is CASSQDRGAGEAFF.

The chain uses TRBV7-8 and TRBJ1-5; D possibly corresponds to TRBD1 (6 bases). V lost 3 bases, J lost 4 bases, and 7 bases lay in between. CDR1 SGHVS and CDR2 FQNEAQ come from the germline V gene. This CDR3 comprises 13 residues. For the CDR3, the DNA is TGTGCCAGCAGCTTTCAGGGGAATCAGCCCCAGCATTTT. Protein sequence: CASSFQGNQPQHF.

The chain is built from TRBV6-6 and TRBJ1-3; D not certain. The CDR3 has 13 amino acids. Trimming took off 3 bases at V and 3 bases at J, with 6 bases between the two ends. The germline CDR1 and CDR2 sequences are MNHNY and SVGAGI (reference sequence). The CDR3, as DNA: TGTGCCAGCAGTTATACCGGTGGAAACACCATATATTTT. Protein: CASSYTGGNTIYF.

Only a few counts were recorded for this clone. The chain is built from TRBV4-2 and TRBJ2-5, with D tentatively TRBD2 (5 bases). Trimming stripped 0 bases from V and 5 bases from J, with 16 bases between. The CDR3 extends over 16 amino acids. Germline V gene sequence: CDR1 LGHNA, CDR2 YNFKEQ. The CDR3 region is CASSQDALEGWETQYF. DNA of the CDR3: TGTGCCAGCAGCCAAGATGCGTTAGAGGGATGGGAGACCCAGTACTTC.

The DNA of the CDR3 is TGTGCCAGCAGATCGACACCCGACGTTTATGGCTACACCTTC. This translates into CASRSTPDVYGYTF. This chain connects TRBV25-1 to TRBJ1-2, with D uncertain. The germline CDR1 and CDR2 sequences are MGHDK and SYGVNS. The CDR3 is 14 residues long. The V and J ends lost 6 bases and 5 bases respectively, with 16 bases between them.

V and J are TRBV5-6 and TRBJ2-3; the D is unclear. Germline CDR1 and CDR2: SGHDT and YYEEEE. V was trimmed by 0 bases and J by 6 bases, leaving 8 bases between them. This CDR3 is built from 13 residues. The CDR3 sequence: CASSLERSDTQYF. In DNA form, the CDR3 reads TGTGCCAGCAGCTTGGAGAGGTCCGATACGCAGTATTTT.

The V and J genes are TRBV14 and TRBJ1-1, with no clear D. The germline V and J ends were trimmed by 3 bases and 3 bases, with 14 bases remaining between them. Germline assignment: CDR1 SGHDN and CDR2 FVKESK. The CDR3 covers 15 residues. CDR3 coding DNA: TGTGCCAGCAGCCAGTACAGTACGCGAGACACTGAAGCTTTCTTT. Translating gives CASSQYSTRDTEAFF.